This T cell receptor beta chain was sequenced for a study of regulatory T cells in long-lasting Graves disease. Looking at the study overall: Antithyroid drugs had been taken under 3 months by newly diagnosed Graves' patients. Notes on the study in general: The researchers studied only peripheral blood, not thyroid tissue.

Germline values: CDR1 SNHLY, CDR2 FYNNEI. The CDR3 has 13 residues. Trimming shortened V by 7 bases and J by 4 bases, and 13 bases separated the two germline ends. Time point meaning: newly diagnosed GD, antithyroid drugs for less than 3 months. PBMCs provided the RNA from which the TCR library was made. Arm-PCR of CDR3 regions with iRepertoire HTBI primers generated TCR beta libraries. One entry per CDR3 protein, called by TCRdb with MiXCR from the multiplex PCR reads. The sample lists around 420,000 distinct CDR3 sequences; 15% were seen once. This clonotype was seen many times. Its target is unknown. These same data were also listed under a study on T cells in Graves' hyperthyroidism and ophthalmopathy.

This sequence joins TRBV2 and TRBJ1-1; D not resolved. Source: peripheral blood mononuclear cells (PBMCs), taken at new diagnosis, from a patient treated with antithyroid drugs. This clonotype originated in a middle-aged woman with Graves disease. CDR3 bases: TGTGCCAGCACTTTCCCGGAGGGCACTGAAGCTTTCTTT. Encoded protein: CASTFPEGTEAFF.